The 15 T cell receptor beta chains given below trace back to one sample, sequenced in a study of radiotherapy plus CTLA-4 blockade in lung cancer. The table came from immunoSEQ multiplex PCR; TCRdb's copy has only in-frame clones and leaves some out. Of tens of thousands of clones listed, about 88% were seen once; the top ten hold approximately 7.8%. This material consisted of peripheral blood, taken from a patient treated with radiotherapy plus ipilimumab. Source of these receptors: a human donor with non-small cell lung cancer whose response to radiotherapy plus ipilimumab could not be evaluated.

This clone was detected only a few times. This chain joins TRBV29-1 and TRBJ2-5; 9 bases are a match to TRBD1. CDR1 is SQVTM, CDR2 ANQGSEA, per germline. The junction had 7 bases not matched to a gene; V was cut back by 5 bases and J by 6 bases. There are 13 residues in the CDR3. The CDR3 DNA is TGCAGCGTTCCGGGACAGGGCGGGCAGACCCAGTACTTC. It yields the protein CSVPGQGGQTQYF.

The chain uses TRBV4-1 and TRBJ2-7, with 7 bases fitting TRBD1. The CDR3 is 14 residues long. Germline values: CDR1 MGHRA, CDR2 YSYEKL. The V gene end was trimmed by 5 bases and the J gene end by 9 bases; junction bases not matched to a gene: 13. The CDR3 DNA reads as TGCGCCAGCAGCTTCCCGGGACAGAGGACAGGGCAGTACTTC. This gives the protein CASSFPGQRTGQYF.

The J gene is TRBJ1-3, the V gene TRBV9; the D gene is possibly TRBD1 (5 bases). The germline V and J ends were trimmed by 4 bases and 0 bases, with 14 bases remaining between them. The CDR3 has 16 residues. CDR1 is SGDLS, CDR2 YYNGEE, per germline. The CDR3, as DNA: TGTGCCAGCAGCTCCTTCGACAGTAGCTCTGGAAACACCATATATTTT. Its protein product is CASSSFDSSSGNTIYF.

The chain employs TRBV28 and TRBJ1-2, with TRBD1 matching over 10 bases. The CDR3 has 16 amino acids. The V gene's germline CDR1 is MDHEN and CDR2 SYDVKM. The J segment lost 8 bases and the V segment lost 7 bases, leaving 16 bases of the junction unmatched. This CDR3 is CASNRDRGARGFGYTF. CDR3 nucleotide sequence: TGTGCCAGCAACCGGGACAGGGGAGCCAGAGGGTTCGGCTACACCTTC.

The CDR3: CASSPPGLEGGETQYF. The CDR3 nucleotides are TGTGCCAGCAGTCCACCGGGACTAGAAGGAGGAGAGACCCAGTACTTC. V is TRBV28 and J is TRBJ2-5, with TRBD2 identical over 8 bases. This CDR3 has 16 amino acids. The germline V gene encodes CDR1 MDHEN and CDR2 SYDVKM. J was trimmed by 4 bases and V by 5 bases; bases with no gene match: 12.

V gene TRBV5-4 combines with J gene TRBJ1-1; possible D gene TRBD1, 5 bases. Germline V gene lookup returns CDR1 SGHNT and CDR2 YYREEE (reference sequence). The ends were cut back, 4 bases at V and 3 bases at J, with 13 bases in the middle. The CDR3 extends over 14 amino acids. The CDR3 loop is CASSPGGEDTEAFF. CDR3 DNA: TGTGCCAGCAGCCCGGGGGGGGAGGACACTGAAGCTTTCTTT.

This clone was seen just once. This chain joins TRBV5-1 and TRBJ2-7; 9 bases are a match to TRBD2. V lost 4 bases and J lost 4; bases outside the gene matches: 6. The CDR3 totals 14 residues. Germline CDR1 is SGHRS and CDR2 is YFSETQ. This CDR3 reads CASSPGTSKYEQYF. The DNA for the CDR3 is TGCGCCAGCAGCCCCGGGACTAGCAAGTACGAGCAGTACTTC.

This chain uses TRBV6-1 with TRBJ2-3, with TRBD2 as a possible D gene (6 bases). Germline lookup yields CDR1 MNHNS and CDR2 SASEGT. CDR3 length equals 14 residues. V gave up 5 bases and J gave up 1 base, with 10 bases separating them. CDR3 in amino acids: CASSPGGGTDTQYF. DNA for the CDR3: TGTGCCAGCAGTCCCGGGGGAGGCACAGATACGCAGTATTTT.

This clone was seen just once. The chain employs TRBV5-1 and TRBJ1-6, with a possible D match to TRBD1 (6 bases). The CDR3 consists of 16 residues. CDR1 SGHRS and CDR2 YFSETQ come from the germline V gene. V was trimmed by 2 bases and J by 5 bases, leaving 14 bases between them. CDR3 protein: CASSFGGGADNSPLHF. CDR3 sequence (DNA): TGCGCCAGCAGCTTTGGCGGGGGGGCTGATAATTCACCCCTCCACTTT.

This chain links TRBV5-6 with TRBJ1-2; TRBD1 matches 7 bases. The V segment lost 0 bases and the J segment 9 bases; nucleotides outside the gene matches: 2. Looked up from germline, CDR1 is SGHDT and CDR2 is YYEEEE. The CDR3 length is 12 residues. In DNA form, the CDR3 reads TGTGCCAGCAGCTTGGAAGGGGGCAGCTACACCTTC. This gives the protein CASSLEGGSYTF. The full variable domain, its missing parts supplied by reference TRBV5-6 and TRBJ1-2, is DAGVTQSPTHLIKTRGQQVTLRCSPKSGHDTVSWYQQALGQGPQFIFQYYEEEERQRGNFPDRFSGHQFPNYSSELNVNALLLGDSALYLCASSLEGGSYTFGSGTRLTVV.

This clone has just one count. The chain combines TRBV4-3 with TRBJ2-3; D possibly corresponds to TRBD1 (5 bases). The CDR3 is made up of 16 amino acids. In germline, CDR1 is LGHNA, CDR2 YSLEER. The V and J ends lost 0 bases and 2 bases respectively, with 12 bases between them. The CDR3 sequence is CASSQEMKGHTDTQYF. CDR3 bases: TGCGCCAGCAGCCAAGAAATGAAGGGGCACACAGATACGCAGTATTTT.

V is TRBV6-1 and J is TRBJ2-1; 12 nucleotides agree with TRBD2. The germline V gene has CDR1 MNHNS and CDR2 SASEGT. Unmatched junction bases numbered 4, after V lost 3 bases and J lost 7 bases. The length of the CDR3 is 15 residues. The CDR3 reads CASSETSGSVNEQFF. CDR3 in DNA: TGTGCCAGCAGTGAGACTAGCGGGAGCGTAAATGAGCAGTTCTTC.

The chain uses TRBV7-2 and TRBJ2-2, with TRBD2 identical over 10 bases. Germline lookup yields CDR1 SGHTA and CDR2 FQGNSA. The ends lost 5 bases at V and 4 bases at J; junction bases unmatched: 7. The CDR3 length is 16 residues. CDR3 amino acids: CASSTRLAGVTGELFF. CDR3 sequence (DNA): TGTGCCAGCAGCACCCGGCTAGCGGGAGTCACCGGGGAGCTGTTTTTT.

The chain has TRBV7-6 and TRBJ1-2, with 10 positions matching TRBD1. The V gene end was trimmed by 6 bases and the J gene end by 8 bases; junction bases not matched to a gene: 9. The germline V gene encodes CDR1 SGHVS and CDR2 FNYEAQ. The CDR3 extends over 14 amino acids. This CDR3 is CASSSGTGVEGYTF. The CDR3 nucleotides read TGTGCCAGCAGTTCCGGGACAGGGGTAGAGGGCTACACCTTC.

The chain is built from TRBV7-2 and TRBJ2-7, with D unclear. Trimming cost V 2 bases and J 1 base, with 15 bases left between them. Germline V gene data show CDR1 as SGHTA and CDR2 as FQGNSA. This CDR3 contains 16 residues. CDR3: CASSLPGYGQSYEQYF. CDR3 sequence (DNA): TGTGCCAGCAGCTTACCCGGATATGGGCAGTCCTACGAGCAGTACTTC.